The sample holds one count of the clone carrying this TCR beta chain. Its antigen is still unknown. Here immunoSEQ multiplex PCR was the method, and the copy in TCRdb shows in-frame clones only, minus some. The sample contains tens of thousands of clones, more than 85% of which appear only once. V was cut by 4 bases and J by 4 bases, with 18 bases left in between. Germline values: CDR1 SGDLS, CDR2 YYNGEE. The CDR3 totals 16 residues. This specimen belongs to a study of cytomegalovirus exposure and HLA in healthy donors. Study-level findings and limits: Among the CMV-associated chains, three were confirmed in vitro as specific for CMV antigens. The study recorded over 150 TCR beta chains that were cytomegalovirus-associated. The study found most TCR sequences rare, yet found some public TCRs in many donors.

V gene TRBV9 combines with J gene TRBJ2-1; weak D call: TRBD2 (5 bases). The material sequenced was PBMCs. The receptor comes from a young woman in good health and CMV-seronegative. The CDR3 sequence: CASSSRGSRPYNEQFF. The CDR3 DNA reads TGTGCCAGCAGCTCCCGGGGTTCACGGCCTTACAATGAGCAGTTCTTC.